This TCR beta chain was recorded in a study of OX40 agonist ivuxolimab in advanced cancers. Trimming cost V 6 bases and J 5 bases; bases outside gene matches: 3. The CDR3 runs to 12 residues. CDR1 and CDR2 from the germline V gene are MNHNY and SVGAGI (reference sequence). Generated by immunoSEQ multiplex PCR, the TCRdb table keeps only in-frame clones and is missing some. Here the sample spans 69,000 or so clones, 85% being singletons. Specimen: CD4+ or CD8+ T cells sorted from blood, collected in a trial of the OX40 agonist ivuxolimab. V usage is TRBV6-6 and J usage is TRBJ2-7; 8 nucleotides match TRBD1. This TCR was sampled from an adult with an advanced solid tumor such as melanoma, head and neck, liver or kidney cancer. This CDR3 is CASRSQGDEQYF. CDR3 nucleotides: TGTGCCAGCAGATCACAGGGGGACGAGCAGTACTTC.